The 21 T cell receptor beta chains in this list originate from one sample, sequenced in a study of Ad26.COV2.S vaccination and SARS-CoV-2 variants (dated by TCRdb to the early 2020s). What this sample's treatment or condition label stands for: 15 to 20 received Ad26.COV2.S at low or high dose, single or two shots; roughly five received placebo; per-sample allocation not given. Repertoires of vaccine and placebo recipients were sequenced from samples taken on day 63 after the first injection. Libraries were built with the immunoSEQ multiplex PCR assay. TCRdb obtained this table from immuneACCESS and retained in-frame rearrangements with V and J assigned. These tables miss some clones; where compared with another copy, unresolved V genes account for less than half of the shortfall, and the remainder is unexplained. Here the sample has approximately 350,000 clones; roughly 85% occur a single time. Roughly 7.4% of the sample is in the top ten clones.

The sequencing used peripheral blood, collected in a trial of Ad26.COV2.S vaccine versus placebo. Source of these receptors: a person between 18 and 60 years old who received the Ad26.COV2.S COVID-19 vaccine or a placebo.

This chain uses TRBV5-6 with TRBJ1-2; 7 nucleotides agree with TRBD1. This CDR3 spans 13 amino acids. Germline values: CDR1 SGHDT, CDR2 YYEEEE. With 4 bases clipped from V and 9 bases from J, the junction kept 9 bases outside the gene matches. The CDR3 DNA reads TGTGCCAGCAGCGCTGGGACAGTAGTTAGCTACACCTTC. Amino acids: CASSAGTVVSYTF.

V is TRBV10-3 and J is TRBJ2-3, with D tentatively TRBD1 or TRBD2 (7 bases each). The CDR3 sequence is 15 residues long. The germline V gene encodes CDR1 ENHRY and CDR2 SYGVKD. V dropped 4 bases and J dropped 2 bases, with 13 bases sitting between them. This CDR3 reads CAISVQGGSTDTQYF. The CDR3 coding sequence is TGTGCCATCAGTGTCCAGGGGGGGTCCACAGATACGCAGTATTTT.

The chain recombines TRBV12-3 or TRBV12-4 with TRBJ1-1; D may be TRBD1 (5 bases). V was clipped by 2 bases and J by 11 bases, with 15 bases between them. The CDR3 length is 13 residues. In DNA, the CDR3 is TGTGCCAGCAGTTTAAATGTAGGGGCTTGGGCTTTCTTT. Translated: CASSLNVGAWAFF.

This clone was seen more than once but under ten times. V gene TRBV5-1 combines with J gene TRBJ2-3, with D possibly matching TRBD2 (6 bases). V dropped 3 bases and J dropped 1 base, with 18 bases sitting between them. The length of the CDR3 is 17 residues. Looked up from germline, CDR1 is SGHRS and CDR2 is YFSETQ. This CDR3 is CASSSLRGGTGTDTQYF. CDR3 in DNA: TGCGCCAGCAGCTCCCTGAGAGGAGGGACGGGCACAGATACGCAGTATTTT.

V usage is TRBV19 and J usage is TRBJ1-1; tentative D call: TRBD1 (6 bases). The CDR3 is 14 residues long. Trimming pared 2 bases from V and 1 base from J, leaving 8 bases between. Germline V gene lookup returns CDR1 LNHDA and CDR2 SQIVND (reference sequence). The CDR3 DNA sequence: TGTGCCAGTAGTATATTAGGGGGGAACACTGAAGCTTTCTTT. Encoded protein: CASSILGGNTEAFF.

The chain carries TRBV5-4 and TRBJ2-3, with 8 bases that match TRBD2. Germline CDR1 is SGHNT and CDR2 is YYREEE (reference sequence). Trimming at V came to 4 bases and at J to 6 bases, leaving 1 base not matched to a gene. The length of the CDR3 is 12 residues. For the CDR3, the DNA is TGTGCCAGCAGCCAGCGGGGGGATACGCAGTATTTT. Translated, it gives CASSQRGDTQYF.

V gene TRBV18 combines with J gene TRBJ2-3; D ambiguous. This CDR3 has 13 residues. The V gene lost 1 base and the J gene lost 5 bases, with 7 bases spanning the gap. CDR1 is KGHSH, CDR2 LQKENI, per germline. CDR3 bases: TGTGCCAGCTCACCACTTTCCTTAGATACGCAGTATTTT. Translating gives CASSPLSLDTQYF.

V gene TRBV5-1 combines with J gene TRBJ1-2; TRBD1 aligns across 8 bases. Germline CDR1 SGHRS, CDR2 YFSETQ. The CDR3 extends over 15 amino acids. The V and J ends lost 1 base and 6 bases, in that order; junction bases with no gene match: 8. CDR3 residues: CASSLRPGGRDGYTF. For the CDR3, the DNA is TGCGCCAGCAGCTTGCGGCCAGGGGGCCGGGATGGCTACACCTTC.

The chain carries TRBV7-6 and TRBJ2-7, with D perhaps assigned TRBD1 or TRBD2 (5 bases each). In germline, CDR1 is SGHVS, CDR2 FNYEAQ. The CDR3 is made up of 16 amino acids. The V end was cut by 5 bases, the J end by 2 bases, with 19 bases between. The CDR3 region is CASSDPYGGRAYEQYF. DNA of the CDR3: TGTGCCAGCAGCGATCCTTATGGGGGACGAGCCTACGAGCAGTACTTC.

This chain links TRBV2 with TRBJ1-6; D is ambiguous. V was trimmed by 4 bases and J by 5 bases, leaving 12 bases between them. Germline CDR1 is SNHLY and CDR2 is FYNNEI. This CDR3 is built from 15 residues. The CDR3: CASSVGRFNNSPLHF. The CDR3 DNA is TGTGCCAGCAGTGTTGGACGGTTCAATAATTCACCCCTCCACTTT.

V usage is TRBV6-5 and J usage is TRBJ1-2; D is perhaps TRBD1 (5 bases). This CDR3 is built from 15 residues. V was shortened by 1 base and J by 3 bases, with 12 bases between the two germline ends. The germline V gene encodes CDR1 MNHEY and CDR2 SVGAGI. The chain's CDR3 is CASSYFQGGDYGYTF. The CDR3 DNA is TGTGCCAGCAGTTACTTTCAGGGAGGGGACTATGGCTACACCTTC.

The chain uses TRBV5-5 and TRBJ1-3, with D uncertain. CDR1 is SGHKS and CDR2 is YYEKEE in the germline V gene (reference sequence). The CDR3 extends over 15 amino acids. V gave up 1 base and J gave up 6 bases, with 14 bases separating them. CDR3 loop: CASSLKSDRVNTIYF. Written as DNA, the CDR3 is TGTGCCAGCAGCTTGAAGTCTGATCGTGTAAACACCATATATTTT.

V and J are TRBV21-1 and TRBJ2-1. TRBV21-1 is a listed pseudogene. This CDR3 spans 12 amino acids. CDR3 protein: CASSAVIYEQFF. DNA for the CDR3: TGTGCCAGCAGCGCCGTCATTTACGAGCAGTTCTTC.

The CDR3: CASSLGPAGYTF. In DNA form, the CDR3 reads TGTGCCAGCAGTCTCGGGCCAGCTGGCTACACCTTC. This sequence joins TRBV6-5 and TRBJ1-2; no clear D gene. CDR1 and CDR2 (germline): MNHEY, SVGAGI. Between the trimmed V and J ends, which lost 5 bases and 7 bases, there was a span of 11 bases. This CDR3 has 12 amino acids.

CDR3 nucleotide sequence: TGTGCCAGCAGACCCCGGGGGGCCCTCGCTTTCTTT. Encoded protein: CASRPRGALAFF. The chain joins TRBV12-3 or TRBV12-4 to TRBJ1-1; D possibly corresponds to TRBD1 (6 bases). V lost 6 bases and J 11 bases, leaving 16 bases between the germline ends. The CDR3 sequence is 12 residues long.

The sample holds one count of this clone. The V gene is TRBV10-3, the J gene TRBJ2-1; TRBD1 aligns across 7 bases. The CDR3 totals 13 residues. J was trimmed by 5 bases and V by 9 bases; bases with no gene match: 7. Germline CDR1 and CDR2: ENHRY and SYGVKD. The chain's CDR3 is CAITTGSDNEQFF. The CDR3 region has the DNA TGTGCCATAACGACAGGGTCCGACAATGAGCAGTTCTTC.

V usage is TRBV9 and J usage is TRBJ1-3; D uncertain. Trimming cost V 1 base and J 7 bases, with 12 bases left between them. Germline V gene lookup returns CDR1 SGDLS and CDR2 YYNGEE. This CDR3 contains 14 residues. CDR3 sequence (DNA): TGTGCCAGCAGCGTACCGGGAGCGGGGAACACCATATATTTT. Protein: CASSVPGAGNTIYF.

The chain joins TRBV28 to TRBJ1-1, with unresolved D. Germline CDR1 is MDHEN and CDR2 is SYDVKM. This CDR3 has 13 residues. V lost 7 bases and J 1 base, leaving 10 bases between the germline ends. The DNA for the CDR3 is TGTGCCAGCAATCTCCTGGGGAACACTGAAGCTTTCTTT. It yields the protein CASNLLGNTEAFF.

The chain employs TRBV4-1 and TRBJ2-1; 9 nucleotides align to TRBD2. Per germline, CDR1 MGHRA and CDR2 YSYEKL. The V segment lost 1 base and the J segment 2 bases; nucleotides outside the gene matches: 3. This CDR3 region has 16 residues. The CDR3: CASSQGAGGTYNEQFF. The CDR3 coding sequence is TGCGCCAGCAGCCAAGGGGCGGGGGGGACCTACAATGAGCAGTTCTTC.

This clone was recorded only once. V usage is TRBV7-2 and J usage is TRBJ1-5, with D hard to call. Germline CDR1 reads SGHTA; CDR2 reads FQGNSA. The CDR3 contains 15 residues. The germline V and J ends were trimmed by 2 bases and 3 bases, with 11 bases remaining between them. CDR3 nucleotide sequence: TGTGCCAGCAGCTTAACCGCGACGGTCAATCAGCCCCAGCATTTT. Protein sequence: CASSLTATVNQPQHF.

The V and J genes are TRBV18 and TRBJ1-6; TRBD1 matches 7 bases. The ends lost 3 bases at V and 9 bases at J; junction bases unmatched: 8. The CDR3 has 15 residues. CDR1 and CDR2 from the germline V gene are KGHSH and LQKENI. The CDR3 loop is CASSPEQGLFSPLHF. The CDR3 coding sequence is TGTGCCAGCTCACCGGAACAGGGGCTTTTTTCACCCCTCCACTTT.